This T cell receptor (beta chain) stems from a study of CD8+ T cells in alopecia areata (dated by TCRdb to 2016 to 2018). Notes on the research overall: The study used high-throughput TCRbeta sequencing to examine T cell clonal expansion in alopecia areata, in both the C3H/HeJ mouse model and human patients. Human TCRbeta sequencing covered scalp tissue and sorted CD4+ and CD8+ peripheral blood T cells from patchy and totalis/universalis alopecia areata patients and healthy controls. Amplification of TCRbeta CDR3 regions was done by immunoSEQ multiplex PCR using 35 Vbeta forward primers and 13 Jbeta reverse primers. Clonality in the scalp was compared among normal scalp (n=4), patchy alopecia areata scalp (n=8), and alopecia totalis/universalis scalp (n=8). RNA was extracted with the PAXgene miRNA kit for fixed scalp, the miRNeasy kit for PBMCs, and the RNeasy kit for mouse skin.

Concerning this clone: No cognate antigen has been identified for it. Qualities for individual bases were not recorded, and no much larger clone is one base off.

The paper's findings and limits, for the study overall: Shared TCR sequences between patients were less evident than in mice, which may be partly attributable to HLA diversity in the patient population. Unlike mouse skin, which is dominated by gammadelta T cells, normal human skin has resident alphabeta T cells that are also sequenced, and this complicates analysis of the scalp TCR repertoire. Higher clonality and more expanded CD8+ clones were observed in lesional scalp than in normal scalp, particularly in alopecia totalis/universalis, a finding suggestive of antigenic drive.

PBMCs were isolated by density centrifugation and stained for CD3, CD4 and CD8, after which CD4+ and CD8+ T cells were sorted on a FACSAria. Scalp biopsies and blood samples were obtained from unaffected controls. Library generation was performed with the immunoSEQ multiplex PCR assay. RNA was extracted from all samples and reverse transcribed into cDNA, which served as template for TCR sequencing. First-strand cDNA was synthesized using SuperScript III with a 2:1 mix of oligo-dT and random hexamers. A synthetic immune receptor repertoire was used to gauge amplification bias, and whatever bias remained was removed computationally. Per the original workflow: Raw reads were preprocessed to remove errors, and CDR3 was defined by IMGT conventions from the conserved cysteine to phenylalanine. Clonality was calculated as 1 minus Shannon entropy normalized by log2 of the number of productive unique TCRs. Whether each scalp clone was CD4 or CD8 was inferred by checking scalp TCRbeta sequences against the CD4 and CD8 repertoires from sorted blood. Here the immuneACCESS table is served through TCRdb, limited to in-frame sequences with V and J called. Missing clones are a known gap in these copies; in checked studies unresolved V genes cover under half, and the rest lacks a known reason. The V and J calls and clone size are taken from that table; D and trimming were inferred from the DNA. The sample includes 95,000 to 110,000 clones, with 55% observed a single time. The ten largest clones add up to around 8.8% of the sample.

V is cut by 0 bases and J by 6 bases, and the space between the germline ends is 16 bases. From cysteine to phenylalanine, the CDR3 is 16 amino acids long. Only the CDR3 region is kept as DNA, spanning 48 bases read in frame from base 1. From a lookup of the germline V gene, CDR1 and CDR2 are SGHDT and YYEEEE. This receptor was obtained from a human donor in good health. Source material: CD4+ T cells sorted from blood. The chain joins TRBV5-6 to TRBJ1-5; the D segment could be TRBD1, given 5 matching bases. Here the CDR3 is given as CASSLGSSRGTQPQHF. The DNA sequence is as follows: TGTGCCAGCAGCTTGGGGTCGAGTAGGGGCACTCAGCCCCAGCATTTT. This CDR3, with the reference TRBV5-6 and TRBJ1-5 proteins standing in past its ends, gives the full variable domain DAGVTQSPTHLIKTRGQQVTLRCSPKSGHDTVSWYQQALGQGPQFIFQYYEEEERQRGNFPDRFSGHQFPNYSSELNVNALLLGDSALYLCASSLGSSRGTQPQHFGDGTRLSIL.